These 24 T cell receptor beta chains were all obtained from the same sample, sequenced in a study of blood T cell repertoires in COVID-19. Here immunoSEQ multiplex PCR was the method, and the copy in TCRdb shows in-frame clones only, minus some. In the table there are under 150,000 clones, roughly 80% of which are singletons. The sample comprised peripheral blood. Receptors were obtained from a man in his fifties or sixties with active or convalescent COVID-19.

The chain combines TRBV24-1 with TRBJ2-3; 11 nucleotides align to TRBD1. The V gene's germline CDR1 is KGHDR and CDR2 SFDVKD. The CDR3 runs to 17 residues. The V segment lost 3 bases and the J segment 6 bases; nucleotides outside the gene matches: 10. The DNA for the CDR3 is TGTGCCACCAGTGATCCATACCCGGACAGGGGGCGGGATACGCAGTATTTT. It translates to CATSDPYPDRGRDTQYF.

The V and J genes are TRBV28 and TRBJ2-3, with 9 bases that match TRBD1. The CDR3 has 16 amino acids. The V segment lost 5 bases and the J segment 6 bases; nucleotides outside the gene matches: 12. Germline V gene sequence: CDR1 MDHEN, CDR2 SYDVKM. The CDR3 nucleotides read TGTGCCAGCAGTGCCCCCGGGACAGGGAGTTCGGATACGCAGTATTTT. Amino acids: CASSAPGTGSSDTQYF.

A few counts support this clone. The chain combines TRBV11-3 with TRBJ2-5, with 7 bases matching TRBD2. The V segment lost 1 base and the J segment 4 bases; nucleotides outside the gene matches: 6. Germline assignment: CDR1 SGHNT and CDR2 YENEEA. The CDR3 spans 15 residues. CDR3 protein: CASSLGGGRSETQYF. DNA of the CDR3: TGTGCCAGCAGCTTAGGGGGCGGGAGATCAGAGACCCAGTACTTC.

As DNA, the CDR3 is TGTGCCAGCGCGGGGGGGGCCTACACAGATACGCAGTATTTT. This codes for CASAGGAYTDTQYF. V is TRBV28 and J is TRBJ2-3, with TRBD2 matching 9 bases. Germline V gene sequence: CDR1 MDHEN, CDR2 SYDVKM. CDR3 size: 14 residues. Germline trimming cut 8 bases from V and 2 bases from J; bases unmatched to any gene: 5.

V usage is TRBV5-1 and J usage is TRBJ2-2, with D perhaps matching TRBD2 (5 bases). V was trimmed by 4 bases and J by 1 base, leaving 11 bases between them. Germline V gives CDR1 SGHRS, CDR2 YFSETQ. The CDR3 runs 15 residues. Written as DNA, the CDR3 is TGCGCCAGCAGCGGATTCAGCGGGAACACCGGGGAGCTGTTTTTT. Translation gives CASSGFSGNTGELFF.

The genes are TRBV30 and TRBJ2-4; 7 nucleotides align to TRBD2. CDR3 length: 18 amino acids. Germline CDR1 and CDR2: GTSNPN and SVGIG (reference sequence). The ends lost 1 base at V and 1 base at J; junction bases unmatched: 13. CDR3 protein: CAWSEGTGGGLAKNIQYF. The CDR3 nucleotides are TGTGCCTGGAGTGAGGGGACGGGGGGAGGTTTGGCCAAAAACATTCAGTACTTC.

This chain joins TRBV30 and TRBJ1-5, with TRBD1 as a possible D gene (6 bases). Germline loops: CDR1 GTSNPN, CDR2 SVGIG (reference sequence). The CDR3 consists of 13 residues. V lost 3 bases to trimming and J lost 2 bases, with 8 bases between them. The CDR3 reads CAWSPGGNQPQHF. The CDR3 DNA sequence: TGTGCCTGGAGCCCAGGGGGCAATCAGCCCCAGCATTTT.

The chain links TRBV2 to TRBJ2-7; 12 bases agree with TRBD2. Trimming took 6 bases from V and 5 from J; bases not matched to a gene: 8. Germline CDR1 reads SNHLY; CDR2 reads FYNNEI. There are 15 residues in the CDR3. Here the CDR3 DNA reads TGTGCCAGCAGACCCGGACTAGCGGGACGAAACGAGCAGTACTTC. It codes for CASRPGLAGRNEQYF.

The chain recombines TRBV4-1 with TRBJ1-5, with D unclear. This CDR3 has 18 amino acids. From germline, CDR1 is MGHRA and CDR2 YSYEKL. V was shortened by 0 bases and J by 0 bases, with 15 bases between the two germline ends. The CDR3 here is CASSQESQSDYSNQPQHF. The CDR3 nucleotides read TGCGCCAGCAGCCAAGAATCACAGTCGGACTATAGCAATCAGCCCCAGCATTTT.

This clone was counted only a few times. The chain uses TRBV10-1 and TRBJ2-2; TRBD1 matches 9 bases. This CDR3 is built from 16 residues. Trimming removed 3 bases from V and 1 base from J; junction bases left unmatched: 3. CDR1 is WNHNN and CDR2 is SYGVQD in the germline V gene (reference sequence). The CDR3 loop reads CASSESGQGNTGELFF. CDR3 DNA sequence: TGCGCCAGCAGTGAATCGGGACAGGGGAACACCGGGGAGCTGTTTTTT.

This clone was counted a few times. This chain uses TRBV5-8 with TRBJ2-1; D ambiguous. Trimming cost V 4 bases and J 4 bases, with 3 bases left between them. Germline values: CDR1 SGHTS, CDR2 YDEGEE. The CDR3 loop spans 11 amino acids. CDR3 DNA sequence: TGTGCCAGCAGCCGGTACAATGAGCAGTTCTTC. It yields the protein CASSRYNEQFF. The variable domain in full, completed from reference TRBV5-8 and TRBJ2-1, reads EAGVTQSPTHLIKTRGQQATLRCSPISGHTSVYWYQQALGLGLQFLLWYDEGEERNRGNFPPRFSGRQFPNYSSELNVNALELEDSALYLCASSRYNEQFFGPGTRLTVL.

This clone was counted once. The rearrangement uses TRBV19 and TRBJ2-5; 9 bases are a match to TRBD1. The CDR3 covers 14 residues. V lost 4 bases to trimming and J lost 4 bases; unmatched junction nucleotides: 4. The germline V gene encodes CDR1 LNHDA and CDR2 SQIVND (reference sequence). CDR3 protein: CASSTDRGGETQYF. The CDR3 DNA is TGTGCCAGTAGTACTGACAGGGGGGGAGAGACCCAGTACTTC.

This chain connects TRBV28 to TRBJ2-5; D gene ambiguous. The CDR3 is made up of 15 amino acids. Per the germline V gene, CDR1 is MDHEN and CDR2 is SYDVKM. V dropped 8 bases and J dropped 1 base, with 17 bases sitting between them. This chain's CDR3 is CASYKSQNLQETQYF. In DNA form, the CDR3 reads TGTGCCAGCTATAAGTCACAGAACCTCCAAGAGACCCAGTACTTC.

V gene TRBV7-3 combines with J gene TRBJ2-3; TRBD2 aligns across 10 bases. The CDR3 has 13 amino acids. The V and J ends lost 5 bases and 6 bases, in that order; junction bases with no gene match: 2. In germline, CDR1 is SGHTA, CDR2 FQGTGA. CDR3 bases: TGTGCCAGCAGCCAGCGGGAGGGGGATACGCAGTATTTT. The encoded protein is CASSQREGDTQYF.

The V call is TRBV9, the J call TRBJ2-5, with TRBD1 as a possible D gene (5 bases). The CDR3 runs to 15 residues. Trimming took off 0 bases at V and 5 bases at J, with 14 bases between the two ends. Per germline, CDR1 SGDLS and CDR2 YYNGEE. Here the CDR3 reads CASSVEGMDLETQYF. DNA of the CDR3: TGTGCCAGCAGCGTAGAGGGGATGGATCTTGAGACCCAGTACTTC.

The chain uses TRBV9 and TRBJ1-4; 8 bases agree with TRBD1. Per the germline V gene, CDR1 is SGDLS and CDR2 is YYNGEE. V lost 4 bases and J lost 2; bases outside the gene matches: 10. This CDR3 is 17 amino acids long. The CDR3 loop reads CASSLKGQGGTNEKLFF. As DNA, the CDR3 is TGTGCCAGCAGCCTAAAAGGACAGGGAGGTACTAATGAAAAACTGTTTTTT.

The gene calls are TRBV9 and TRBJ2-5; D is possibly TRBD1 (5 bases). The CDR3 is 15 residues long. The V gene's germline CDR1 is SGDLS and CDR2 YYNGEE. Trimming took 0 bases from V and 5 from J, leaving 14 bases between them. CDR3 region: CASSVEGQGLETQYF. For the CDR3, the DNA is TGTGCCAGCAGCGTAGAAGGGCAGGGATTGGAGACCCAGTACTTC.

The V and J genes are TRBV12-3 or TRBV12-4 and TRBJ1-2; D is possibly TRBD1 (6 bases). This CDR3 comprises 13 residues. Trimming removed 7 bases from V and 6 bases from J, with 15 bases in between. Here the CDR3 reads CASTRQQGNGYTF. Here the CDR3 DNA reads TGTGCCAGCACGAGACAGCAGGGGAATGGCTACACCTTC.

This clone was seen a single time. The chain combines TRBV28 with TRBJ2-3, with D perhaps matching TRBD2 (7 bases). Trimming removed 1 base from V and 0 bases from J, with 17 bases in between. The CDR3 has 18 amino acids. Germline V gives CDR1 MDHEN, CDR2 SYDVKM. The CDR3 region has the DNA TGTGCCAGCAGTTTATCCGAGGGGAGGGGGGATAGCACAGATACGCAGTATTTT. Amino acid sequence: CASSLSEGRGDSTDTQYF.

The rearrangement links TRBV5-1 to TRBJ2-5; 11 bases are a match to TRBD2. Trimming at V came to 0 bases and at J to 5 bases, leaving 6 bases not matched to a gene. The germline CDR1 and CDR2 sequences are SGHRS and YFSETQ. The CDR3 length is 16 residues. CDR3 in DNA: TGCGCCAGCAGCTTGGTTACTAGCGGGAGTCGTGAGACCCAGTACTTC. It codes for CASSLVTSGSRETQYF.

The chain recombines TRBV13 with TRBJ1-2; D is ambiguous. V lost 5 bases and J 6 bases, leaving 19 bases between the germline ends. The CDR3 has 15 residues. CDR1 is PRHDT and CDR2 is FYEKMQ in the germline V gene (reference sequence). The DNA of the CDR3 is TGTGCCAGCAGCACTAACGAGGGAGGGCAAGATGGCTACACCTTC. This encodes CASSTNEGGQDGYTF.

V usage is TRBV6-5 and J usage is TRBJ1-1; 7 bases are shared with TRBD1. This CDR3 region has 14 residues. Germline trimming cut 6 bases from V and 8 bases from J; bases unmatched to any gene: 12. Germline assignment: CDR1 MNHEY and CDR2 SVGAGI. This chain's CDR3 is CASRSMTGWAEAFF. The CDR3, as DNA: TGTGCCAGCAGATCTATGACAGGGTGGGCCGAAGCTTTCTTT.

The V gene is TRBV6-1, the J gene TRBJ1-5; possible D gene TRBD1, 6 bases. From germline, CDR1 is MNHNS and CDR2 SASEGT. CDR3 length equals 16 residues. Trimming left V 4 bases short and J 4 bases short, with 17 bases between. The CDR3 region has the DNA TGTGCCAGCAGTGCCCTGACAGGCCTTAGGAATCAGCCCCAGCATTTT. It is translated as CASSALTGLRNQPQHF.

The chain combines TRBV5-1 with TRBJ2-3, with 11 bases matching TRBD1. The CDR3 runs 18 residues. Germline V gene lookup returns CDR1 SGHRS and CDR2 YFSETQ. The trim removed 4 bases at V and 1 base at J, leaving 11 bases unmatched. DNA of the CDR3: TGCGCCAGCAGCCTCGGGACAGGGGGAGGCCGGGGCACAGATACGCAGTATTTT. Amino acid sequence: CASSLGTGGGRGTDTQYF.